This is a list of T cell receptor beta chains from one sample in a study of shared clonotypes between healthy human individuals. The data were produced by immunoSEQ multiplex PCR, yet TCRdb's version contains in-frame clones alone and is incomplete. The table has roughly 700,000 clones, approximately 79% seen once; the top ten hold 1.5% to 2%. The material sequenced was memory CD4+ T cells sorted from blood. Receptor source: a woman in her twenties or thirties in good health. Both conserved end residues are part of each CDR3. The D gene is left open where the match is weak. Rows may omit the clone size; those that give it use once, few, many or a size class.

size,D,J,V,CDR3,DNA
-,-,TRBJ2-3,TRBV29-1,CSVDLQGTDTQYF,TGCAGCGTTGACTTGCAGGGGACGGATACGCAGTATTTT
once,-,TRBJ1-2,TRBV6-1,CASTPNPYYGYTF,TGTGCCAGCACCCCCAACCCCTACTATGGCTACACCTTC
-,-,TRBJ2-3,TRBV7-3,CASSLTAIGGNWDTQYF,TGTGCCAGCAGCTTAACGGCAATCGGGGGAAATTGGGATACGCAGTATTTT
-,-,TRBJ2-3,TRBV27,CASSFLSSWGIQSDTQYF,TGTGCCAGCAGTTTTTTATCGTCTTGGGGGATTCAGTCAGATACGCAGTATTTT
-,-,TRBJ2-7,TRBV27,CASSLGQGLSYEQYF,TGTGCCAGCAGTTTAGGGCAGGGCCTCTCCTACGAGCAGTACTTC
-,-,TRBJ1-5,TRBV5-8,CASSLGRNQPQHF,TGTGCCAGCAGCTTAGGACGGAATCAGCCCCAGCATTTT
-,TRBD1,TRBJ2-7,TRBV5-1,CASSVTGEPYEQYF,TGCGCCAGCAGTGTGACAGGGGAGCCCTACGAGCAGTACTTC
few,-,TRBJ2-2,TRBV6-4,CASSDSTDTGELFF,TGTGCCAGCAGTGACTCGACTGACACCGGGGAGCTGTTTTTT
-,-,TRBJ2-7,TRBV30,CAWSGFRTYEQYF,TGTGCCTGGAGTGGGTTCCGGACCTACGAGCAGTACTTC
few,-,TRBJ2-1,TRBV7-2,CASSLGRAYNEQFF,TGTGCCAGCAGCTTAGGCCGGGCCTACAATGAGCAGTTCTTC
-,TRBD2,TRBJ2-1,TRBV4-2,CASSQAASGSYEQFF,TGTGCCAGCAGCCAAGCGGCTAGCGGGAGCTATGAGCAGTTCTTC
-,TRBD2,TRBJ2-3,TRBV28,CASSPGGSVTQYF,TGTGCCAGCAGCCCGGGGGGGAGTGTCACGCAGTATTTT
-,TRBD1,TRBJ2-2,TRBV18,CASSPGQGPNTGELFF,TGTGCCAGCTCACCGGGACAGGGGCCGAACACCGGGGAGCTGTTTTTT
-,TRBD2,TRBJ2-7,TRBV27,CASRTSGSLYNEQYF,TGTGCCAGCCGGACTAGCGGGAGTTTATATAACGAGCAGTACTTC
-,-,TRBJ1-5,TRBV6-5,CASSYGRGTNQPQHF,TGTGCCAGCAGTTACGGACGGGGTACCAATCAGCCCCAGCATTTT